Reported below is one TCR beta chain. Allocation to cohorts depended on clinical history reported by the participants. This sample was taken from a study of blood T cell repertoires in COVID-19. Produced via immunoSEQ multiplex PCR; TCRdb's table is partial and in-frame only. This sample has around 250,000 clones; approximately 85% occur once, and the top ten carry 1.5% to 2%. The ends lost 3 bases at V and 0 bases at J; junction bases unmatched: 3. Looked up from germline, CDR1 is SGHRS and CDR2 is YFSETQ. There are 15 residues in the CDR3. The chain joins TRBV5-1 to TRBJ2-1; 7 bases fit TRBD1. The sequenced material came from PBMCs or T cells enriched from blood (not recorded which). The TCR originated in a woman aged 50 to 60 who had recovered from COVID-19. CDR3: CASSSWTGSYNEQFF. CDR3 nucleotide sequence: TGCGCCAGCAGCTCCTGGACAGGCTCCTACAATGAGCAGTTCTTC.